The 11 T cell receptor beta chains listed next were all sequenced from one sample in a study of T cells after yellow fever vaccination. Each CDR3 protein gets one entry after TCRdb re-called the 5' RACE reads with MiXCR. The table lists 200,000 to 300,000 distinct CDR3 sequences, 10% to 15% of them singletons. Sequenced here: CD4+ T cells sorted from PBMCs, sampled 45 days after the yellow fever booster vaccination. Receptors originate from a man aged 25 to 45 who received the YFV17D yellow fever vaccine.

The chain links TRBV5-6 to TRBJ2-5; D not resolved. The CDR3 extends over 13 amino acids. The germline V gene encodes CDR1 SGHDT and CDR2 YYEEEE. V lost 4 bases to trimming and J lost 5 bases, with 12 bases between them. Written as DNA, the CDR3 is TGTGCCAGCAGCCCGTCTAATGGGGAGACCCAGTACTTC. Translation: CASSPSNGETQYF.

A few counts support this clonotype. The V call is TRBV27, the J call TRBJ2-7, with 10 bases identical to TRBD2. After removal of 3 bases from V and 6 bases from J, the junction contained 8 bases not matched to a gene. Germline assignment: CDR1 MNHEY and CDR2 SMNVEV (reference sequence). The length of the CDR3 is 15 residues. CDR3 in DNA: TGTGCCAGCAGTTTGGGAGCGGGAGGGCCTGGCGAGCAGTACTTC. Translated, it gives CASSLGAGGPGEQYF.

The chain employs TRBV12-3 or TRBV12-4 and TRBJ2-1; 8 nucleotides align to TRBD2. Trimming at V came to 8 bases and at J to 9 bases, leaving 3 bases not matched to a gene. This CDR3 region has 11 residues. CDR3: CASRREVEQFF. Here the CDR3 DNA reads TGTGCCAGCCGGCGGGAGGTTGAGCAGTTCTTC.

This clonotype came up a few times. This chain connects TRBV24-1 to TRBJ2-2; 8 nucleotides match TRBD1. Per the germline V gene, CDR1 is KGHDR and CDR2 is SFDVKD. Losses at the gene ends were 6 bases for V and 5 bases for J; bases not matched to a gene: 7. The CDR3 extends over 15 amino acids. The CDR3: CATSKKTGETGELFF. For the CDR3, the DNA is TGTGCCACCAGTAAAAAGACAGGGGAGACCGGGGAGCTGTTTTTT.

This rearrangement joins TRBV7-6 to TRBJ2-2, with 9 positions matching TRBD2. CDR1 and CDR2 from the germline V gene are SGHVS and FNYEAQ. The CDR3 totals 17 residues. The trim removed 1 base at V and 7 bases at J, leaving 10 bases unmatched. CDR3: CASSLGSSGIIVGELFF. The DNA of the CDR3 is TGTGCCAGCAGCTTAGGGTCTAGCGGGATTATTGTCGGGGAGCTGTTTTTT.

This clonotype appeared a few times. V gene TRBV5-1 combines with J gene TRBJ1-6; TRBD1 matches at 7 bases. The CDR3 extends over 15 amino acids. Germline V lookup: CDR1 SGHRS, CDR2 YFSETQ. V lost 4 bases and J lost 6; bases outside the gene matches: 7. The CDR3: CASSPGQDGNSPLHF. DNA of the CDR3: TGCGCCAGCAGCCCAGGACAGGACGGTAATTCACCCCTCCACTTT.

This rearrangement joins TRBV2 to TRBJ1-5, with D tentatively TRBD1 (6 bases). Trimming left V 4 bases short and J 5 bases short, with 9 bases between. CDR3 size: 13 residues. Germline assignment: CDR1 SNHLY and CDR2 FYNNEI. CDR3 in amino acids: CASSVQGHQPQHF. In DNA, the CDR3 is TGTGCCAGCAGTGTACAGGGCCATCAGCCCCAGCATTTT. The whole variable domain, remainder taken from reference TRBV2 and TRBJ1-5, is EPEVTQTPSHQVTQMGQEVILRCVPISNHLYFYWYRQILGQKVEFLVSFYNNEISEKSEIFDDQFSVERPDGSNFTLKIRSTKLEDSAMYFCASSVQGHQPQHFGDGTRLSIL.

This clonotype was seen more than once but under ten times. This chain joins TRBV28 and TRBJ1-6; a possible D gene is TRBD1 (5 bases). The CDR3 runs 15 residues. Per germline, CDR1 MDHEN and CDR2 SYDVKM. V dropped 5 bases and J dropped 5 bases, with 13 bases sitting between them. The CDR3 spells CASSAGTDNNSPLHF. DNA of the CDR3: TGTGCCAGCAGTGCCGGGACGGATAATAATTCACCCCTCCACTTT.

This clonotype was seen a handful of times. The chain combines TRBV5-5 with TRBJ2-1; tentatively, D is TRBD2 (6 bases). Germline CDR1 reads SGHKS; CDR2 reads YYEKEE (reference sequence). The germline V and J ends were trimmed by 5 bases and 1 base, with 13 bases remaining between them. The CDR3 extends over 15 amino acids. CDR3 sequence: CASRVGTSSYNEQFF. The CDR3 DNA sequence: TGTGCCAGCAGGGTAGGGACTTCGTCCTACAATGAGCAGTTCTTC.

The chain links TRBV7-2 to TRBJ2-1, with D maybe TRBD2 (6 bases). Trimming took off 5 bases at V and 0 bases at J, with 17 bases between the two ends. The CDR3 loop spans 17 amino acids. Germline lookup yields CDR1 SGHTA and CDR2 FQGNSA. CDR3 bases: TGTGCCAGCAGCCCCTCTTGGGACTCCTTCTCCTACAATGAGCAGTTCTTC. Residues: CASSPSWDSFSYNEQFF.

This clonotype has a count of ten or more. CDR3 protein: CSARDRPEYQETQYF. DNA of the CDR3: TGCAGTGCTAGAGATCGCCCAGAGTACCAAGAGACCCAGTACTTC. This chain links TRBV20-1 with TRBJ2-5; D is undetermined. The germline CDR1 and CDR2 sequences are DFQATT and SNEGSKA (reference sequence). Trimming took off 0 bases at V and 0 bases at J, with 11 bases between the two ends. This CDR3 is 15 amino acids long.